The entry that follows covers one TCR beta chain sequence. As yet, its antigen is unknown. Other DNA sequences within the sample encode an identical CDR3. The data were taken from a study of radiotherapy plus CTLA-4 blockade in lung cancer. At the level of the study: Disease control was present in 30% to 35% of patients, and objective responses in about 19%.

Some clones are missing from TCRdb's copy, which holds only in-frame ones; the method was immunoSEQ multiplex PCR. Among about 90,000 clones, approximately 82% were seen once, and the ten largest hold more than 12%. Study-wide results and limits: According to reports, early shifts in blood T cell clones, alongside interferon-beta, forecast response most accurately. In blood, tumor-derived TCR clones expanded after radiotherapy plus ipilimumab.

The V gene's germline CDR1 is MDHEN and CDR2 SYDVKM. The V end was cut by 2 bases, the J end by 2 bases, with 7 bases between. The CDR3 totals 13 residues. The chain has TRBV28 and TRBJ2-7, with D possibly TRBD2 on 6 matching bases. The material sequenced was peripheral blood, taken from a patient treated with radiotherapy plus ipilimumab. This receptor was obtained from a human donor with non-small cell lung cancer that progressed on radiotherapy plus ipilimumab. The CDR3 region has the DNA TGTGCCAGCAGTTTAGGGGGGACCTACGAGCAGTACTTC. It specifies CASSLGGTYEQYF.